This T cell receptor (beta chain) was recovered during a study of cytomegalovirus exposure and HLA in healthy donors. General study results and limits: Cytomegalovirus association was listed for 150 to 200 TCR beta chains.

As concerns this clone: Antigen unknown.

Vbeta (60) and Jbeta (13) primers were used in the PCR. Produced via immunoSEQ multiplex PCR; TCRdb's table is partial and in-frame only. The repertoire consists of around 160,000 clones, with roughly 74% occurring once and the leading ten covering less than 5.5%. The length of the CDR3 is 17 residues. Germline lookup yields CDR1 MDHEN and CDR2 SYDVKM. V dropped 5 bases and J dropped 8; count of bases not matched to a gene: 20. Among the donors, all were healthy bone marrow donors. Donors were ostensibly healthy at sampling, although undocumented immune exposures were probable. This receptor was identified in a male donor in good health and CMV-seronegative. The sample was PBMCs. The chain has TRBV28 and TRBJ1-2, with 7 bases that match TRBD1. For the CDR3, the DNA is TGTGCCAGCAGTACCCAGATAATCACCCGACAGGGCGCGGGCTACACCTTC. Its translation is CASSTQIITRQGAGYTF.